The 28 T cell receptor beta chains below were found in one sample sequenced in a study of shared clonotypes between healthy human individuals. The repertoire was sequenced with immunoSEQ multiplex PCR; TCRdb's copy has only in-frame clones and lacks some. The sample holds 550,000 to 750,000 clones; roughly 96% are singletons and the top ten take about 0.11%. Naive CD8 cells lacked CD45RO and underwent positive selection for CCR7, leaving out terminally differentiated effector memory CD45RA+ cells. Material: naive CD8+ T cells sorted from blood. These receptors all come from a woman aged 25-40 years in good health.

In DNA form, the CDR3 reads TGCGCCAGCAGGCTCCAGCGGGCGGAGGAGGAGACCCAGTACTTC. This encodes CASRLQRAEEETQYF. V and J are TRBV5-1 and TRBJ2-5; maybe TRBD2 (6 bases). CDR3 size: 15 residues. V lost 5 bases to trimming and J lost 5 bases, with 19 bases between them. Germline loops: CDR1 SGHRS, CDR2 YFSETQ. Filled out from reference TRBV5-1 and TRBJ2-5, the complete variable domain reads KAGVTQTPRYLIKTRGQQVTLSCSPISGHRSVSWYQQTPGQGLQFLFEYFSETQRNKGNFPGRFSGRQFSNSRSEMNVSTLELGDSALYLCASRLQRAEEETQYFGPGTRLLVL.

The chain recombines TRBV6-5 with TRBJ1-1; 10 bases align to TRBD1. Germline lookup yields CDR1 MNHEY and CDR2 SVGAGI. After removal of 5 bases from V and 9 bases from J, the junction contained 6 bases not matched to a gene. CDR3 length: 13 amino acids. CDR3 in DNA: TGTGCCAGCAGTGGGGACAGGGGTCGGCAAGCTTTCTTT. This encodes CASSGDRGRQAFF.

The V call is TRBV2, the J call TRBJ2-5; no clear D. Germline CDR1 reads SNHLY; CDR2 reads FYNNEI. This CDR3 comprises 12 residues. V lost 3 bases and J lost 7, with 9 bases in between. CDR3 sequence reads: CASSDARGTQYF. For the CDR3, the DNA is TGTGCCAGCAGTGATGCGAGAGGGACCCAGTACTTC.

This sequence joins TRBV6-5 and TRBJ2-1; unclear D gene. Germline V gene sequence: CDR1 MNHEY, CDR2 SVGAGI. The CDR3 is 13 amino acids. V lost 2 bases, J lost 8 bases, and 10 bases lay in between. The CDR3 reads CASSYPGLDEQFF. CDR3 nucleotide sequence: TGTGCCAGCAGTTACCCCGGTTTGGATGAGCAGTTCTTC.

This clone was counted only a few times. The rearrangement joins TRBV13 to TRBJ2-5; 8 bases fit TRBD2. J was trimmed by 4 bases and V by 0 bases; bases with no gene match: 1. Looked up from germline, CDR1 is PRHDT and CDR2 is FYEKMQ (reference sequence). The CDR3 sequence is 14 residues long. Here the CDR3 reads CASSLGLAGETQYF. Here the CDR3 DNA reads TGTGCCAGCAGCTTAGGCCTAGCGGGAGAGACCCAGTACTTC. The full variable domain, with the rest looked up from reference TRBV13 and TRBJ2-5, is AAGVIQSPRHLIKEKRETATLKCYPIPRHDTVYWYQQGPGQDPQFLISFYEKMQSDKGSIPDRFSAQQFSDYHSELNMSSLELGDSALYFCASSLGLAGETQYFGPGTRLLVL.

As regards this clone: This sample includes further DNA sequences coding for the same CDR3. The chain is built from TRBV27 and TRBJ2-7; D is tentatively TRBD1 or TRBD2 (5 bases each). From germline, CDR1 is MNHEY and CDR2 SMNVEV (reference sequence). The CDR3 is 16 amino acids. The V end was cut by 0 bases, the J end by 4 bases, with 16 bases between. The CDR3 region is CASSLSPGTDLYEQYF. CDR3 nucleotide sequence: TGTGCCAGCAGTTTATCCCCCGGGACGGACCTATACGAGCAGTACTTC.

The gene calls are TRBV10-3 and TRBJ1-3, with a weak D call TRBD1 (6 bases). V lost 2 bases to trimming and J lost 0 bases, with 8 bases between them. This CDR3 spans 15 amino acids. The germline CDR1 and CDR2 sequences are ENHRY and SYGVKD. The CDR3 loop reads CAISEPGDSGNTIYF. Written as DNA, the CDR3 is TGTGCCATCAGTGAGCCAGGGGACTCTGGAAACACCATATATTTT.

The J gene is TRBJ1-1, the V gene TRBV27; D is undetermined. CDR1 and CDR2 from the germline V gene are MNHEY and SMNVEV (reference sequence). The CDR3 length is 14 residues. Trimming pared 3 bases from V and 5 bases from J, leaving 13 bases between. CDR3 DNA: TGTGCCAGCAGTTTTACGGGGTGGAAGACTGAAGCTTTCTTT. Protein sequence: CASSFTGWKTEAFF.

The chain combines TRBV14 with TRBJ2-3; 7 bases line up with TRBD1. This CDR3 region has 15 residues. With V trimmed by 6 bases and J by 0 bases, 6 bases remained unmatched. Germline V CDR1 and CDR2: SGHDN, FVKESK. The CDR3 loop is CASSTGQASTDTQYF. The CDR3 DNA reads TGTGCCAGCAGTACCGGACAGGCTAGCACAGATACGCAGTATTTT.

The CDR3 is CATQILSTNEKLFF. The CDR3 DNA is TGTGCCACCCAAATACTGTCAACTAATGAAAAACTGTTTTTT. The gene calls are TRBV28 and TRBJ1-4; D is ambiguous. The CDR3 totals 14 residues. The V and J ends lost 10 bases and 0 bases respectively, with 12 bases between them. The germline CDR1 and CDR2 sequences are MDHEN and SYDVKM.

This chain uses TRBV4-1 with TRBJ2-1, with 14 positions matching TRBD2. The CDR3 runs to 18 residues. Germline trimming cut 4 bases from V and 7 bases from J; bases unmatched to any gene: 12. Germline V gene data show CDR1 as MGHRA and CDR2 as YSYEKL. This chain's CDR3 is CASSPRPGLAGGGNEQFF. DNA for the CDR3: TGCGCCAGCAGCCCTAGACCCGGACTAGCGGGAGGTGGGAATGAGCAGTTCTTC.

The chain couples TRBV13 to TRBJ2-3; D remains unclear. Looked up from germline, CDR1 is PRHDT and CDR2 is FYEKMQ (reference sequence). V was shortened by 5 bases and J by 2 bases, with 2 bases between the two germline ends. This CDR3 region has 11 residues. CDR3 sequence reads: CASSATDTQYF. CDR3 DNA: TGTGCCAGCAGCGCCACAGATACGCAGTATTTT.

The chain couples TRBV15 to TRBJ1-6; possible D gene TRBD1, 5 bases. The V and J ends lost 5 bases and 11 bases respectively, with 16 bases between them. Germline-derived CDR1 and CDR2 are LNHNV and YYDKDF (reference sequence). This CDR3 contains 14 residues. Here the CDR3 DNA reads TGTGCCACCAGCGAAAGACAGCCTAGGGCACCCCTCCACTTT. Its protein is CATSERQPRAPLHF.

This clone was found once. J is TRBJ2-2 and V is TRBV5-4, with TRBD1 identical over 8 bases. The germline gives CDR1 SGHNT, CDR2 YYREEE (reference sequence). The CDR3 is 16 amino acids. The V and J ends lost 6 bases and 1 base, in that order; junction bases with no gene match: 8. The CDR3 sequence: CASNQPGTGNTGELFF. For the CDR3, the DNA is TGTGCCAGCAACCAACCCGGGACAGGGAACACCGGGGAGCTGTTTTTT.

The V call is TRBV5-6, the J call TRBJ2-6, with 7 positions matching TRBD1. Looked up from germline, CDR1 is SGHDT and CDR2 is YYEEEE. CDR3 length equals 19 residues. The junction had 15 bases not matched to a gene; V was cut back by 6 bases and J by 0 bases. The CDR3 spells CASTDRTGVVNSGANVLTF. In DNA form, the CDR3 reads TGTGCCAGCACCGATCGGACAGGTGTCGTAAACTCTGGGGCCAACGTCCTGACTTTC.

This chain connects TRBV27 to TRBJ2-2; 12 bases match TRBD2. CDR1 is MNHEY and CDR2 is SMNVEV in the germline V gene (reference sequence). This CDR3 has 21 residues. The ends lost 0 bases at V and 4 bases at J; junction bases unmatched: 15. CDR3 sequence: CASSLSNWGLAGGGFTGELFF. In DNA form, the CDR3 reads TGTGCCAGCAGTTTATCTAACTGGGGTCTAGCGGGAGGGGGTTTCACCGGGGAGCTGTTTTTT.

The CDR3 protein is CASSRPEVREKLFF. The CDR3 region has the DNA TGTGCCAGCAGCCGACCGGAGGTACGCGAAAAACTGTTTTTT. The V gene is TRBV7-9, the J gene TRBJ1-4; no reliable D call. The CDR3 is made up of 14 amino acids. The V gene lost 5 bases and the J gene lost 8 bases, with 15 bases spanning the gap. CDR1 is SEHNR and CDR2 is FQNEAQ in the germline V gene (reference sequence).

The DNA of the CDR3 is TGCGCCAGCAGCTGGACAGGGGATGAGCAGTTCTTC. Translating it yields CASSWTGDEQFF. The chain couples TRBV5-1 to TRBJ2-1, with 9 positions matching TRBD1. The germline CDR1 and CDR2 sequences are SGHRS and YFSETQ. Trimming took 3 bases from V and 8 from J; bases not matched to a gene: 0. CDR3 length: 12 amino acids.

With respect to this clone: At one end, the junction sequence differs from germline, possibly due to a read error. Different DNA sequences within this sample yield the same CDR3. This chain links TRBV28 with TRBJ2-7, with unresolved D. Germline CDR1 and CDR2: MDHEN and SYDVKM. There are 12 residues in the CDR3. This CDR3 is CASNNPYYEQYF. CDR3 DNA sequence: TGCGCCAGCAACAATCCGTATTACGAGCAGTACTTC. The complete variable domain, with remaining parts taken from reference TRBV28 and TRBJ2-7, reads DVKVTQSSRYLVKRTGEKVFLECVQDMDHENMFWYRQDPGLGLRLIYFSYDVKMKEKGDIPEGYSVSREKKERFSLILESASTNQTSMYLCASNNPYYEQYFGPGTRLTVT.

In this sample, this clone turned up once. This chain links TRBV27 with TRBJ1-4; no reliable D call. CDR3 length: 13 amino acids. V dropped 6 bases and J dropped 7 bases, with 12 bases sitting between them. Germline V lookup: CDR1 MNHEY, CDR2 SMNVEV (reference sequence). CDR3 residues: CASSPLGSEKLFF. The CDR3 region has the DNA TGTGCCAGCAGCCCCTTAGGGAGTGAAAAACTGTTTTTT. The whole variable domain, filled in from reference TRBV27 and TRBJ1-4, reads EAQVTQNPRYLITVTGKKLTVTCSQNMNHEYMSWYRQDPGLGLRQIYYSMNVEVTDKGDVPEGYKVSRKEKRNFPLILESPSPNQTSLYFCASSPLGSEKLFFGSGTQLSVL.

This chain uses TRBV4-1 with TRBJ2-1; 10 bases agree with TRBD2. From germline, CDR1 is MGHRA and CDR2 YSYEKL. CDR3 size: 17 residues. After removal of 4 bases from V and 5 bases from J, the junction contained 11 bases not matched to a gene. Here the CDR3 reads CASSPRLAGDVDNEQFF. The CDR3 DNA reads TGCGCCAGCAGCCCCCGACTAGCGGGTGATGTGGACAATGAGCAGTTCTTC.

The chain joins TRBV28 to TRBJ2-3; 8 nucleotides match TRBD2. The CDR3 totals 17 residues. Trimming took 4 bases from V and 5 from J; bases not matched to a gene: 14. Germline values: CDR1 MDHEN, CDR2 SYDVKM. This CDR3 is CASSSLLAGVGRDTQYF. Written as DNA, the CDR3 is TGTGCCAGCAGTTCTCTCCTAGCGGGCGTGGGACGAGATACGCAGTATTTT.

This chain links TRBV6-1 with TRBJ2-1, with 8 bases lining up with TRBD2. The germline V gene has CDR1 MNHNS and CDR2 SASEGT. With 6 bases clipped from V and 8 bases from J, the junction kept 12 bases outside the gene matches. CDR3 size: 15 residues. This CDR3 reads CASSVTSGPTDEQFF. CDR3 nucleotide sequence: TGTGCCAGCAGCGTAACTAGCGGTCCTACAGATGAGCAGTTCTTC.

The chain combines TRBV14 with TRBJ1-1, with D perhaps TRBD1 (5 bases). CDR3 length equals 17 residues. Germline V CDR1 and CDR2: SGHDN, FVKESK. The V gene lost 4 bases and the J gene lost 4 bases, with 22 bases spanning the gap. CDR3 coding DNA: TGTGCCAGCAGCCGATCCGGGACCGACAAGGGGAGCACTGAAGCTTTCTTT. It encodes CASSRSGTDKGSTEAFF.

J is TRBJ1-1 and V is TRBV5-6; D remains unclear. Looked up from germline, CDR1 is SGHDT and CDR2 is YYEEEE. V dropped 4 bases and J dropped 4 bases, with 14 bases sitting between them. CDR3 length equals 14 residues. In DNA, the CDR3 is TGTGCCAGCAGCCCGGAAGGCAGACGCACTGAAGCTTTCTTT. Translating it yields CASSPEGRRTEAFF.

V usage is TRBV30 and J usage is TRBJ2-5; 7 bases are a match to TRBD2. The DNA end is more similar to TRBJ2-7, so the J call may be wrong. The CDR3 has 14 amino acids. From germline, CDR1 is GTSNPN and CDR2 SVGIG (reference sequence). The CDR3 DNA follows: TGTGCCTGGAGTGGAACGGGAGGTCTCTACGAGCAGTACTTC. Its translation is CAWSGTGGLYEQYF.

This clone was seen a single time. The chain is built from TRBV28 and TRBJ1-5; D possibly corresponds to TRBD1 (6 bases). Germline V lookup: CDR1 MDHEN, CDR2 SYDVKM. V shed 5 bases and J shed 6 bases, with 20 bases lying between them. CDR3 length: 16 residues. The CDR3 loop is CASSSTRGIKFQPQHF. The CDR3 DNA is TGTGCCAGCAGTAGCACCAGGGGAATTAAATTTCAGCCCCAGCATTTT.

The rearrangement joins TRBV28 to TRBJ1-1; D gene uncertain. Between the trimmed V and J ends, which lost 8 bases and 6 bases, there was a span of 10 bases. This CDR3 contains 11 residues. Germline loops: CDR1 MDHEN, CDR2 SYDVKM. In DNA, the CDR3 is TGTGCCAGCCGTAGTCCACCTGAAGCTTTCTTT. This codes for CASRSPPEAFF.